These 8 T cell receptor beta chains share one sample of origin, sequenced in a study of shared clonotypes between healthy human individuals. Sequencing was performed with immunoSEQ multiplex PCR; in TCRdb, only in-frame clones are kept and a portion is missing. This table has about 2.1 million clones, roughly 93% appearing once. As defined, naive CD8 cells were CD45RO-negative and positively selected for CCR7, with terminally differentiated effector memory CD45RA+ cells excluded. Material: naive CD8+ T cells from PBMCs. These receptors were taken from a man younger than 35 in good health. Some clones in this sample may be carry-over from other donors' samples.

Points on this clone: This same CDR3 is encoded by further DNA sequences in the sample. This sequence joins TRBV5-1 and TRBJ2-7, with 8 bases matching TRBD1. J was trimmed by 2 bases and V by 3 bases; bases with no gene match: 4. Germline CDR1 SGHRS, CDR2 YFSETQ. CDR3 length: 14 residues. The CDR3 DNA reads as TGCGCCAGCAGCTCAGGGACAGGACCCTACGAGCAGTACTTC. Translated, it gives CASSSGTGPYEQYF.

V is TRBV4-1 and J is TRBJ1-2; D remains ambiguous. Germline CDR1 and CDR2: MGHRA and YSYEKL. Trimming removed 1 base from V and 4 bases from J, with 13 bases in between. The CDR3 contains 15 residues. The CDR3 protein is CASSQGAEVGYGYTF. The CDR3 nucleotides read TGCGCCAGCAGCCAAGGGGCGGAAGTCGGCTATGGCTACACCTTC.

This chain uses TRBV27 with TRBJ2-6; 9 bases are shared with TRBD1. Germline values: CDR1 MNHEY, CDR2 SMNVEV (reference sequence). The V segment lost 3 bases and the J segment 9 bases; nucleotides outside the gene matches: 18. The CDR3 is 19 amino acids. This CDR3 reads CASSLLPGQGPRDDNVLTF. The DNA for the CDR3 is TGTGCCAGCAGTTTGCTACCGGGACAGGGACCCAGGGACGACAACGTCCTGACTTTC.

The chain combines TRBV5-1 with TRBJ2-1; D is unclear. CDR1 SGHRS and CDR2 YFSETQ come from the germline V gene. The CDR3 has 10 amino acids. V lost 6 bases and J lost 7, with 5 bases in between. Here the CDR3 DNA reads TGCGCCAGCAACGGGAATGAGCAGTTCTTC. Its translation is CASNGNEQFF.

The chain links TRBV7-6 to TRBJ2-7; D is possibly TRBD1 (5 bases). Trimming removed 5 bases at V and 3 bases at J, with 14 bases between. The CDR3 consists of 14 residues. CDR1 is SGHVS, CDR2 FNYEAQ, per germline. The CDR3 region has the DNA TGTGCCAGCAGCCAAACCCCCACAGGCTACGAGCAGTACTTC. Translating gives CASSQTPTGYEQYF. Drawing the rest from reference TRBV7-6 and TRBJ2-7, the complete variable domain is GAGVSQSPRYKVTKRGQDVALRCDPISGHVSLYWYRQALGQGPEFLTYFNYEAQQDKSGLPNDRFSAERPEGSISTLTIQRTEQRDSAMYRCASSQTPTGYEQYFGPGTRLTVT.

J is TRBJ1-4 and V is TRBV28, with TRBD1 identical over 9 bases. The CDR3 loop spans 15 amino acids. CDR1 and CDR2 from the germline V gene are MDHEN and SYDVKM. V trimming: 5 bases; J trimming: 6 bases; junction bases outside the gene matches: 7. This CDR3 is CASSHPTGGYEKLFF. The CDR3 bases are TGTGCCAGCAGTCACCCGACAGGGGGATATGAAAAACTGTTTTTT.

With regard to this clone: In the same sample, other DNA sequences code for this CDR3. The gene calls are TRBV4-1 and TRBJ2-2; D gene unclear. Germline CDR1 is MGHRA and CDR2 is YSYEKL. The length of the CDR3 is 13 residues. The V end lost 1 base, the J end lost 6 bases, and 6 bases lay between the germline ends. Here the CDR3 DNA reads TGCGCCAGCAGCCAAGTAGGGCCCGGGGAGCTGTTTTTT. Amino acid sequence: CASSQVGPGELFF.

This sequence joins TRBV27 and TRBJ2-1, with 10 bases aligning to TRBD1. The CDR3 is 16 amino acids. Trimming removed 5 bases from V and 7 bases from J; junction bases left unmatched: 11. Germline CDR1 MNHEY, CDR2 SMNVEV (reference sequence). The CDR3 is CASSLRRQGALNEQFF. Written as DNA, the CDR3 is TGTGCCAGCAGTCTGAGGAGACAGGGGGCGTTAAATGAGCAGTTCTTC.